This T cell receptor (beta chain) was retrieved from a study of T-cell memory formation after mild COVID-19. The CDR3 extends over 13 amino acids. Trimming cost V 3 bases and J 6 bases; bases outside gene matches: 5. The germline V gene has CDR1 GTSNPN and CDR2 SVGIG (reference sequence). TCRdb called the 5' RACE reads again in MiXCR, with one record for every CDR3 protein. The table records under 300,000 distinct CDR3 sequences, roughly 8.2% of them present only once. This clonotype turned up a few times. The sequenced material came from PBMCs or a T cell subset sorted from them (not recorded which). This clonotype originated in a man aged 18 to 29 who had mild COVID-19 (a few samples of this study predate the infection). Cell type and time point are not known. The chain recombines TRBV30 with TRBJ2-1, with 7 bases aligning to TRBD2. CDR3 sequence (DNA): TGTGCCTGGAGCGGGGGGAGGGGCAATGAGCAGTTCTTC. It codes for CAWSGGRGNEQFF.